A single TCR beta chain is shown here with its context. Its ends do not fully match the called genes, so a read error is possible. The sample comes from a study of cytomegalovirus exposure and HLA in healthy donors. About the study: Unique TCR beta sequences numbering about 100 million came from 190 million or so T cells in an earlier analysis. Genotyping showed roughly 76% of hundreds of donors falling in the Caucasian-associated ancestry cluster.

The PCR had 60 Vbeta and 13 Jbeta primers. Clones were sequenced by immunoSEQ multiplex PCR, and TCRdb holds only the in-frame ones, with some missing. The table records approximately 200,000 clones, around 80% of them present only once. This TCR derives from a girl aged 2-10 years in good health and CMV-seronegative. Sequenced sample: PBMCs.

The CDR3 DNA is TGTTCCAGCAGCTACAGGGTGGCGGTGAACACTGAAGCTTTCTTT. Its translation is CSSSYRVAVNTEAFF. The gene calls are TRBV7-9 and TRBJ1-1; possibly TRBD1 for D (6 bases). The germline gives CDR1 SEHNR, CDR2 FQNEAQ (reference sequence). The CDR3 is made up of 15 amino acids.